A single sample gave rise to the 5 T cell receptor beta chains below, sequenced in a study of identifying expanded T cells in peripheral blood. Libraries were prepared by immunoSEQ multiplex PCR; TCRdb keeps only in-frame clonotypes and omits some of them. The sample holds around 100,000 clones, over 70% seen once. Source material: blood. All receptors come from a person aged 18 to 75 in good health.

The chain employs TRBV5-6 and TRBJ2-2; TRBD1 aligns across 7 bases. In germline, CDR1 is SGHDT, CDR2 YYEEEE. After removal of 1 base from V and 5 bases from J, the junction contained 8 bases not matched to a gene. CDR3 length: 16 amino acids. CDR3 DNA sequence: TGTGCCAGCAGCTTGTTAATTACAGGGGATACCGGGGAGCTGTTTTTT. Its translation is CASSLLITGDTGELFF.

The chain uses TRBV6-4 and TRBJ1-5, with a possible D match to TRBD1 (5 bases). Germline CDR1 reads MRHNA; CDR2 reads SNTAGT. The CDR3 spans 15 residues. V was trimmed by 5 bases and J by 2 bases, leaving 13 bases between them. The CDR3 region has the DNA TGTGCCAGCAGTTACGGGGGGGGAGGCAATCAGCCCCAGCATTTT. Translation gives CASSYGGGGNQPQHF.

The chain uses TRBV4-3 and TRBJ1-1; no definite D call. CDR3 length equals 14 residues. From germline, CDR1 is LGHNA and CDR2 YSLEER. Deletions cut 5 bases from V and 0 bases from J, with 10 bases between. This CDR3 is CASSSDVMNTEAFF. In nucleotides, the CDR3 is TGCGCCAGCAGCTCCGACGTTATGAACACTGAAGCTTTCTTT.

The CDR3 region is CASSEQGRIQPQHF. The CDR3 nucleotides are TGTGCCAGCAGTGAACAGGGCCGAATCCAGCCCCAGCATTTT. J is TRBJ1-5 and V is TRBV2, with D perhaps TRBD1 (5 bases). The germline CDR1 and CDR2 sequences are SNHLY and FYNNEI. This CDR3 has 14 residues. Deletions cut 2 bases from V and 7 bases from J, with 12 bases between.

CDR3 bases: TGTGCCATCAACGGGGCCTCGAACACTGAAGCTTTCTTT. Its translation: CAINGASNTEAFF. The gene calls are TRBV10-3 and TRBJ1-1; TRBD1 might be the D (5 bases). CDR3 length equals 13 residues. V lost 7 bases, J lost 1 base, and 10 bases lay in between. The germline CDR1 and CDR2 sequences are ENHRY and SYGVKD.